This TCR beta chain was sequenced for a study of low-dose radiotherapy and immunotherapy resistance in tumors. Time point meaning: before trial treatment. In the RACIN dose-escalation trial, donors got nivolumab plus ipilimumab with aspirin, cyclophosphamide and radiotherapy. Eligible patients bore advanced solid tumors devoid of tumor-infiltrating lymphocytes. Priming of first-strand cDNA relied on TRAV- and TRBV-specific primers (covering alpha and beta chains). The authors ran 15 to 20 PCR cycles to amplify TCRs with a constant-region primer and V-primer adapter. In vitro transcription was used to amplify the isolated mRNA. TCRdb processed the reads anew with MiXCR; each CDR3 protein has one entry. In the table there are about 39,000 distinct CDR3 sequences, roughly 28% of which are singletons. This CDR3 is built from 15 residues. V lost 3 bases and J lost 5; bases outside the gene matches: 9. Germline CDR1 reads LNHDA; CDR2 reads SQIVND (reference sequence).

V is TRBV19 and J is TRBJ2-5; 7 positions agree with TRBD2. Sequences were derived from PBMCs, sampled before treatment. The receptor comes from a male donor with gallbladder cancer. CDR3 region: CASSIWGGLRETQYF. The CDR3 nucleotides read TGTGCCAGTAGTATTTGGGGGGGACTGCGGGAGACCCAGTACTTC.